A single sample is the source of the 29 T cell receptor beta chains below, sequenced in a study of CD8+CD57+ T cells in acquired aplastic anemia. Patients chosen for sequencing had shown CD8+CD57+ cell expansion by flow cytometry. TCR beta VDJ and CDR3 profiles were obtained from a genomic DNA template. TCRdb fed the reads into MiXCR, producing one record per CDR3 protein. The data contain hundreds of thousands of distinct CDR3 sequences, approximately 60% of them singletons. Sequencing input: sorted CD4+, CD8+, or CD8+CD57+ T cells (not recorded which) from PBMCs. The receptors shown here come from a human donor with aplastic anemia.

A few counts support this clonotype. The CDR3 DNA is TGTGCCAGCAGCTACGGACTAGCGGTCACAGATACGCAGTATTTT. This gives the protein CASSYGLAVTDTQYF. The chain links TRBV7-2 to TRBJ2-3, with 10 bases fitting TRBD2. Germline V CDR1 and CDR2: SGHTA, FQGNSA. There are 15 residues in the CDR3. The trim removed 4 bases at V and 2 bases at J, leaving 3 bases unmatched.

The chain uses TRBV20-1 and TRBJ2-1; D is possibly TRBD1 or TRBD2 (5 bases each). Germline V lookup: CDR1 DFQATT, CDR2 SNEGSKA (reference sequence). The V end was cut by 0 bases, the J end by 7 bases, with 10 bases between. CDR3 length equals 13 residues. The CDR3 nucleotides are TGCAGTGCTAGAGATTCGGGGACGAATGAGCAGTTCTTC. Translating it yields CSARDSGTNEQFF.

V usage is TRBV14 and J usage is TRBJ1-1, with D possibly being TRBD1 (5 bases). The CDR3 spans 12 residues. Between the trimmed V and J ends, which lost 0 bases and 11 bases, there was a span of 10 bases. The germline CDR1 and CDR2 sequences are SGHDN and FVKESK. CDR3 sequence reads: CASSQDGQGAFF. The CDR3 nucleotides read TGTGCCAGCAGCCAAGATGGACAAGGGGCTTTCTTT. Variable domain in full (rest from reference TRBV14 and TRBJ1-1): EAGVTQFPSHSVIEKGQTVTLRCDPISGHDNLYWYRRVMGKEIKFLLHFVKESKQDESGMPNNRFLAERTGGTYSTLKVQPAELEDSGVYFCASSQDGQGAFFGQGTRLTVV.

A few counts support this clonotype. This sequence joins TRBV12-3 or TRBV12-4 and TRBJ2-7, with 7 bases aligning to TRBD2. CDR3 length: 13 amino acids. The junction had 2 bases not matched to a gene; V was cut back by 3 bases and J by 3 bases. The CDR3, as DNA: TGTGCCAGCAGTTTGCGGGAGCTCTACGAGCAGTACTTC. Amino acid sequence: CASSLRELYEQYF.

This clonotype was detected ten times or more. CDR3 amino acids: CAIHPGGARTEAFF. The CDR3 DNA is TGTGCCATCCACCCCGGGGGGGCCCGAACTGAAGCTTTCTTT. The V call is TRBV6-1, the J call TRBJ1-1; possibly TRBD1 for D (6 bases). The V and J ends lost 10 bases and 5 bases respectively, with 20 bases between them. Germline V lookup: CDR1 MNHNS, CDR2 SASEGT. The CDR3 runs 14 residues.

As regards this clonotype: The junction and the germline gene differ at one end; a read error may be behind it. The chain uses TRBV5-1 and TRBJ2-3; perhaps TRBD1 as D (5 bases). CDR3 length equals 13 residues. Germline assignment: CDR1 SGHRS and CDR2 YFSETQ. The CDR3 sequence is CASSLAETETQYF. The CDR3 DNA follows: TGCGCCAGCAGCTTGGCCGAGACAGAGACGCAGTATTTT.

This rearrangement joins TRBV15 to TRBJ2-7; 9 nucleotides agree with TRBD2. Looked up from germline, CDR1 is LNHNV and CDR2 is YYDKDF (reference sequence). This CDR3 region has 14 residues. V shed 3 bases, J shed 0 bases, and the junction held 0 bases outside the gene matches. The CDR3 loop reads CATSSSGSSYEQYF. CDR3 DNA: TGTGCCACCAGCAGTAGCGGGAGCTCCTACGAGCAGTACTTC. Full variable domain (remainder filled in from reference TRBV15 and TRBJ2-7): DAMVIQNPRYQVTQFGKPVTLSCSQTLNHNVMYWYQQKSSQAPKLLFHYYDKDFNNEADTPDNFQSRRPNTSFCFLDIRSPGLGDTAMYLCATSSSGSSYEQYFGPGTRLTVT.

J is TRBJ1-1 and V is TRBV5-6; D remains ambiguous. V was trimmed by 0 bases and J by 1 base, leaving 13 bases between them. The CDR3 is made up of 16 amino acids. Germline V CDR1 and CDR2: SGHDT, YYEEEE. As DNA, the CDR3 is TGTGCCAGCAGCTTGGAGGGTACAGTGTGGAACACTGAAGCTTTCTTT. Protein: CASSLEGTVWNTEAFF.

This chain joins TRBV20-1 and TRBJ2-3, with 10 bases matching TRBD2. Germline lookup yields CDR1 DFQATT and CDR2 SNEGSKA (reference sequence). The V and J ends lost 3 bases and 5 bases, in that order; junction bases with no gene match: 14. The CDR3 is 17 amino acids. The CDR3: CSASGPSGGGAGDTQYF. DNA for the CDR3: TGCAGTGCTAGTGGACCTAGCGGGGGTGGGGCTGGAGATACGCAGTATTTT.

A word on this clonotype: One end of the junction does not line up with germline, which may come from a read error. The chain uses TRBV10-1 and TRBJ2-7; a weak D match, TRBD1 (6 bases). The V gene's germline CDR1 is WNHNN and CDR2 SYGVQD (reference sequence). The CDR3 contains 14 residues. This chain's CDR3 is CASSESTDSYERYF. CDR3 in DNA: TGCGCCAGCAGTGAGTCGACGGACAGCTACGAGCGGTACTTC.

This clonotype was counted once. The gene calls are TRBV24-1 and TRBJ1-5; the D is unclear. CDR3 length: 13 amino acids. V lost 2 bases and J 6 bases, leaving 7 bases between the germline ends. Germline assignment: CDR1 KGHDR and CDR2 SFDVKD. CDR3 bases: TGTGCCACCAGTGATTCAGGAGGTCAGCCCCAGCATTTT. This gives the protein CATSDSGGQPQHF.

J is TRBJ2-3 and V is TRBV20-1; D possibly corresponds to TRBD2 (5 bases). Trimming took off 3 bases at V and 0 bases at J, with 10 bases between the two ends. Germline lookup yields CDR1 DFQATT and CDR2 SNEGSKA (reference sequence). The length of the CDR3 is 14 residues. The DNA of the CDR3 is TGCAGTGCTAGGGGAGAGCCTAGCACAGATACGCAGTATTTT. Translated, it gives CSARGEPSTDTQYF.

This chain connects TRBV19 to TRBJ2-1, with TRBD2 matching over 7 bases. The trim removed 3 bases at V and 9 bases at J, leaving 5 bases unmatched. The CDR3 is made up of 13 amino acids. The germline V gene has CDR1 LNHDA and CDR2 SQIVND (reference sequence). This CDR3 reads CASSMAGVGEQFF. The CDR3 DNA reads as TGTGCCAGTAGTATGGCGGGAGTTGGTGAGCAGTTCTTC.

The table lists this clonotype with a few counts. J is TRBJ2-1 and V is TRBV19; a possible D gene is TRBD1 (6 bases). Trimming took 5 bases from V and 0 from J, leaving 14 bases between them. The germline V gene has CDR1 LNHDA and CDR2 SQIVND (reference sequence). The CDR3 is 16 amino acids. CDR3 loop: CASSVSGTRSYNEQFF. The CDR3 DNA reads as TGTGCCAGTAGTGTCTCCGGGACACGCTCCTACAATGAGCAGTTCTTC.

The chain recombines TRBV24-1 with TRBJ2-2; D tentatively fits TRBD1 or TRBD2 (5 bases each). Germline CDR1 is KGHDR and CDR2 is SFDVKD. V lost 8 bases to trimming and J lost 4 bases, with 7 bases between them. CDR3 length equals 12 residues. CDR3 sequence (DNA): TGTGCCACCAAGGGGACCACCGGGGAGCTGTTTTTT. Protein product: CATKGTTGELFF.

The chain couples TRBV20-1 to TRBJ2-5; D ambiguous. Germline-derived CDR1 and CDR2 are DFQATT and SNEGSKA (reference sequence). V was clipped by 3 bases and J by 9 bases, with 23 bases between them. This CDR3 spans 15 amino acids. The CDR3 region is CSARRPVSPTDPQYF. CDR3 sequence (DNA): TGCAGTGCTAGGAGACCAGTCTCCCCTACAGATCCCCAGTACTTC.

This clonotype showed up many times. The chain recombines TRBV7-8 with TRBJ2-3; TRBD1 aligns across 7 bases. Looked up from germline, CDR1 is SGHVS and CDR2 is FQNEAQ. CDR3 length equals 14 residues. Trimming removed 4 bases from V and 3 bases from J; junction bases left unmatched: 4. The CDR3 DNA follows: TGTGCCAGCAGCTCAGGGGGTAGGACAGATACGCAGTATTTT. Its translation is CASSSGGRTDTQYF.

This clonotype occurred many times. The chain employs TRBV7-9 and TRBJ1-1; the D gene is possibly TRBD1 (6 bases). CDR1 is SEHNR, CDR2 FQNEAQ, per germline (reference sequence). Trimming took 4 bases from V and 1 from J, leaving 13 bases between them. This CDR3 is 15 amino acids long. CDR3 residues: CASSYNDRPNTEAFF. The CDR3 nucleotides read TGTGCCAGCAGCTATAACGACAGGCCGAACACTGAAGCTTTCTTT.

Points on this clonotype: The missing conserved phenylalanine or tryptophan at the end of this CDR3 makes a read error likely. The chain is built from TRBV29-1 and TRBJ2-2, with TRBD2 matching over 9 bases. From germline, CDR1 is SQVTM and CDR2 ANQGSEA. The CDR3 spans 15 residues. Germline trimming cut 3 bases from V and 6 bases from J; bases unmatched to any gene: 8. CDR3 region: CSVDLGGREAGELFL. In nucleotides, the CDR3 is TGCAGCGTTGATCTCGGCGGGAGGGAAGCCGGGGAGCTGTTTCTT.

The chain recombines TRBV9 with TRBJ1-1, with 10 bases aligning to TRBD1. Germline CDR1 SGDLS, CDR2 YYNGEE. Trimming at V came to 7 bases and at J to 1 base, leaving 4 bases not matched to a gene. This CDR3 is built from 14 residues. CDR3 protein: CASSRDRGNTEAFF. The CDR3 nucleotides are TGTGCCAGCTCCAGGGACAGGGGGAACACTGAAGCTTTCTTT.

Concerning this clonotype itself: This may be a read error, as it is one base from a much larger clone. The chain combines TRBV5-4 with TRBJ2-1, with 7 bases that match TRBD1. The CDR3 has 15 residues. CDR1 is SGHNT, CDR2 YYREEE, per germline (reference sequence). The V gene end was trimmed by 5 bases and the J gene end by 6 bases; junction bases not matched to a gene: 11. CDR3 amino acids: CASRGSSGTVNEQFF. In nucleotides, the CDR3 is TGTGCCAGCAGAGGGTCCTCCGGGACAGTCAATGAGCAGTTCTTC.

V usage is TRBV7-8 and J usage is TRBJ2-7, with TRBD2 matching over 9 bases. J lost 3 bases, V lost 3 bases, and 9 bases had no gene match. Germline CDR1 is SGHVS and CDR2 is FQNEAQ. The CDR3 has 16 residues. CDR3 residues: CASSFSGTSRGYEQYF. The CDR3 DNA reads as TGTGCCAGCAGCTTTTCCGGGACTAGCAGAGGCTACGAGCAGTACTTC. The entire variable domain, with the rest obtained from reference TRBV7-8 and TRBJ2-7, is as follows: GAGVSQSPRYKVAKRGQDVALRCDPISGHVSLFWYQQALGQGPEFLTYFQNEAQLDKSGLPSDRFFAERPEGSVSTLKIQRTQQEDSAVYLCASSFSGTSRGYEQYFGPGTRLTVT.

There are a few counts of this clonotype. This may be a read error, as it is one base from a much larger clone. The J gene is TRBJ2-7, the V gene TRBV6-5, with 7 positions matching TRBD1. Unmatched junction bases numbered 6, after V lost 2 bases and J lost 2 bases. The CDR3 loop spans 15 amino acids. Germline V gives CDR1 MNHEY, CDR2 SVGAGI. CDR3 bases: TGTGCCAGCAGTTACGCGAGACAGGGACCCTACGAGCAGTACTTC. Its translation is CASSYARQGPYEQYF.

CDR3: CASSFVAGDYEQYF. The CDR3 DNA reads TGTGCCAGCAGCTTTGTGGCAGGGGACTACGAGCAGTACTTC. V usage is TRBV7-2 and J usage is TRBJ2-7; perhaps TRBD1 as D (6 bases). There are 14 residues in the CDR3. Germline values: CDR1 SGHTA, CDR2 FQGNSA. The V end lost 3 bases, the J end lost 3 bases, and 12 bases lay between the germline ends.

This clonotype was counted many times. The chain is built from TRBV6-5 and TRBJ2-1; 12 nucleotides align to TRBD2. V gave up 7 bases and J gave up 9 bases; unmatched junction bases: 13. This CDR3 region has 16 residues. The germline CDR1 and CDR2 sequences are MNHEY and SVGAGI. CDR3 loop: CASNHASGRAWGEQFF. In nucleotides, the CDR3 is TGTGCCAGCAACCATGCTAGCGGGAGGGCCTGGGGTGAGCAGTTCTTC.

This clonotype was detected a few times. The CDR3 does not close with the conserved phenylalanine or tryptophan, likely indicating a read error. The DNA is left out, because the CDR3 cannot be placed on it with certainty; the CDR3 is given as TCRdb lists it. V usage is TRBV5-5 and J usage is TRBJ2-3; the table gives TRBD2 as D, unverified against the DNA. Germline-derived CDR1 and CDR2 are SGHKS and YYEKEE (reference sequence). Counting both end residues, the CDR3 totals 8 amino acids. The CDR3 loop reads CASSGGTS.

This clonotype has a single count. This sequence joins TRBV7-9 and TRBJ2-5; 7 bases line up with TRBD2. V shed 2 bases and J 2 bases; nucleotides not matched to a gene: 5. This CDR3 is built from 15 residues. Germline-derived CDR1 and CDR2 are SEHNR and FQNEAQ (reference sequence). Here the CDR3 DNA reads TGTGCCAGCAGCTTAATTTGGGGGGGACAAGAGACCCAGTACTTC. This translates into CASSLIWGGQETQYF.

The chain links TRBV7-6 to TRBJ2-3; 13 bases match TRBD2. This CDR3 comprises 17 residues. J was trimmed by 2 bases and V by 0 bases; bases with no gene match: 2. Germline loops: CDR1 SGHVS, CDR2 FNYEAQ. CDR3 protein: CASSLAGLAGDTDTQYF. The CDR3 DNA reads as TGTGCCAGCAGCTTAGCAGGACTAGCGGGAGACACAGATACGCAGTATTTT. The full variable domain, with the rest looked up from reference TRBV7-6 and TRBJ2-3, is GAGVSQSPRYKVTKRGQDVALRCDPISGHVSLYWYRQALGQGPEFLTYFNYEAQQDKSGLPNDRFSAERPEGSISTLTIQRTEQRDSAMYRCASSLAGLAGDTDTQYFGPGTRLTVL.

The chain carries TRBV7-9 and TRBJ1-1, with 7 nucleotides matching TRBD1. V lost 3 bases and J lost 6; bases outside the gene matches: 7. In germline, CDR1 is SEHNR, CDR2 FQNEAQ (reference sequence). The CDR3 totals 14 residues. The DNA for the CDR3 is TGTGCCAGCAGCTTTACCGGAGGGGGCTCTGAAGCTTTCTTT. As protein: CASSFTGGGSEAFF.